The present TCR beta chain was sequenced within a study of T cell responses to AZD1222 COVID-19 vaccine. Only in-frame clones appear in the TCRdb table, and some are missing; sequencing was by immunoSEQ multiplex PCR. This table holds approximately 110,000 clones, roughly 89% found once. A word on this clone: The target antigen is unknown.

The CDR3 contains 13 residues. CDR1 is SGHRS and CDR2 is YFSETQ in the germline V gene. J gave up 2 bases and V 5 bases, and 4 bases lay outside the gene matches. Study-wide results and caveats: Regions 160-218 and 743-854 held dominance among vaccine-associated CD4 TCRs, which spanned spike. Donors, mostly white British, included more females; clonal diversity was possibly underestimated. Only six or seven AZD1222 recipients tested seropositive at baseline. Unmutated variant regions reportedly attract nearly half of all spike-specific TCRs.

The sequenced sample was peripheral blood, obtained on day 0 of AZD1222 vaccination. The TCR sequence derives from an adult in good health. The gene calls are TRBV5-1 and TRBJ2-7; 7 nucleotides line up with TRBD2. As DNA, the CDR3 is TGCGCCAGCAGTGTCCTAGCGGCCTACGAGCAGTACTTC. It translates to CASSVLAAYEQYF.